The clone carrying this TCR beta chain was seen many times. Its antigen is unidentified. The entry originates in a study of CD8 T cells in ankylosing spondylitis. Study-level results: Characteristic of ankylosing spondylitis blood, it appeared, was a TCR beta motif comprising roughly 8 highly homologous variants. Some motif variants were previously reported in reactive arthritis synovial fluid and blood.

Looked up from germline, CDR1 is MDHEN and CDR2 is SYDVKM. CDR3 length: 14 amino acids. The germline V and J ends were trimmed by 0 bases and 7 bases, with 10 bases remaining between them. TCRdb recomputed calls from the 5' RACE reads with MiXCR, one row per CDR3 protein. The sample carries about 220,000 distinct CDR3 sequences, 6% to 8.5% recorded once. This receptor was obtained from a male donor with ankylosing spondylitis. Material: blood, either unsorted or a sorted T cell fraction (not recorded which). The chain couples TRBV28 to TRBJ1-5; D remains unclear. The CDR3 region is CASSLWGSAQPQHF. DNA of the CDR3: TGTGCCAGCAGTTTATGGGGCAGCGCCCAGCCCCAGCATTTT.